The 9 T cell receptor beta chains presented below share a single source sample, sequenced in a study of cytomegalovirus exposure and HLA in healthy donors. PCR amplification relied on 60 Vbeta primers (plus 13 Jbeta primers). The data were produced by immunoSEQ multiplex PCR, yet TCRdb's version contains in-frame clones alone and is incomplete. The data hold about 120,000 clones, with over 65% observed a single time. Sequenced: PBMCs. These TCRs come from a young man in good health and CMV-seropositive.

This chain uses TRBV27 with TRBJ2-7, with a possible D match to TRBD2 (5 bases). Per germline, CDR1 MNHEY and CDR2 SMNVEV (reference sequence). The CDR3 has 15 amino acids. V lost 3 bases to trimming and J lost 2 bases, with 14 bases between them. The CDR3 here is CASSFIFGGPYEQYF. Written as DNA, the CDR3 is TGTGCCAGCAGTTTCATATTTGGAGGACCCTACGAGCAGTACTTC.

The J gene is TRBJ2-1, the V gene TRBV30, with 9 bases lining up with TRBD2. CDR1 and CDR2 from the germline V gene are GTSNPN and SVGIG (reference sequence). V trimming: 8 bases; J trimming: 8 bases; junction bases outside the gene matches: 13. The CDR3 has 14 residues. The CDR3 spells CAIASGTPRDEQFF. As DNA, the CDR3 is TGTGCCATAGCTAGCGGGACCCCGAGGGATGAGCAGTTCTTC.

The chain recombines TRBV15 with TRBJ2-2; TRBD2 agrees at 10 bases. This CDR3 is built from 16 residues. The V and J ends lost 4 bases and 7 bases, in that order; junction bases with no gene match: 9. Germline V gives CDR1 LNHNV, CDR2 YYDKDF (reference sequence). DNA for the CDR3: TGTGCCACCAGCACCCACGAGGTAGCGGGAGGCGGGGAGCTGTTTTTT. Its protein product is CATSTHEVAGGGELFF.

This chain joins TRBV27 and TRBJ2-2; D may be TRBD1 (6 bases). The V end was cut by 4 bases, the J end by 3 bases, with 9 bases between. The CDR3 loop spans 14 amino acids. Germline V gene lookup returns CDR1 MNHEY and CDR2 SMNVEV (reference sequence). The CDR3 DNA reads TGTGCCAGCAGTTACGGACAGCACACCGGGGAGCTGTTTTTT. Translated: CASSYGQHTGELFF.

The CDR3 DNA reads as TGTGCCAGCAGCCCGGGACATGAAACCTACGAGCAGTACTTC. Protein sequence: CASSPGHETYEQYF. The chain combines TRBV5-6 with TRBJ2-7; maybe TRBD1 (6 bases). Looked up from germline, CDR1 is SGHDT and CDR2 is YYEEEE. The V gene lost 4 bases and the J gene lost 2 bases, with 13 bases spanning the gap. The CDR3 spans 14 residues.

The chain uses TRBV19 and TRBJ2-7, with TRBD1 identical over 10 bases. The germline gives CDR1 LNHDA, CDR2 SQIVND (reference sequence). This CDR3 is built from 14 residues. V lost 5 bases to trimming and J lost 5 bases; unmatched junction nucleotides: 6. CDR3 DNA sequence: TGTGCCAGTAGTGGTGACAGGGGGCTCGACGAGCAGTACTTC. It specifies CASSGDRGLDEQYF.

This chain links TRBV6-1 with TRBJ2-1; TRBD2 matches 8 bases. The CDR3 runs to 13 residues. Germline V gene lookup returns CDR1 MNHNS and CDR2 SASEGT. V dropped 9 bases and J dropped 8; count of bases not matched to a gene: 9. CDR3 bases: TGTGCCAGTGGGGCGGGAGGATTGTATGAGCAGTTCTTC. Protein product: CASGAGGLYEQFF.

This clone occurred a few times. The V call is TRBV28, the J call TRBJ2-7, with no clear D. Trimming shortened V by 10 bases and J by 6 bases, and 13 bases separated the two germline ends. The CDR3 has 11 residues. Per germline, CDR1 MDHEN and CDR2 SYDVKM. The CDR3, as DNA: TGTGCCACCATACTTGCGGCCGAGCAGTACTTC. Residues: CATILAAEQYF.

The CDR3, as DNA: TGTGCCACCCCGGGACTAGCCACAGATACGCAGTATTTT. Its translation: CATPGLATDTQYF. The chain couples TRBV6-1 to TRBJ2-3, with TRBD2 matching over 9 bases. The V gene's germline CDR1 is MNHNS and CDR2 SASEGT. The CDR3 spans 13 residues. V lost 10 bases and J lost 2; bases outside the gene matches: 4.